One sample yielded the 2 T cell receptor beta chains listed below, sequenced in a study of regulatory T cells in long-lasting Graves disease (dated by TCRdb to about 2021). Preparation of the library involved multiplex PCR. The instrument given in TCRdb is Illumina HiSeq 4000. iRepertoire HTBI primers and Arm-PCR amplification of CDR3 regions were used to construct TCR beta libraries. TCRdb cleaned the public reads at Q25 with fastp, built clones with MiXCR and kept in-frame beta chains. Entries are consolidated by CDR3 protein sequence, retaining the most common genes and DNA. The sample has 700,000 or so distinct CDR3 sequences on record, 25% to 30% of them singletons. The ten largest clones capture roughly 40% of the sample. Taken with the paper, the label for time point translates to: persistent/refractory GD, antithyroid drugs over 5 years with positive TRAb. For both TCR sequencing and RNA sequencing, RNA was extracted from PBMCs in TRIzol.

The starting material was peripheral blood mononuclear cells (PBMCs), obtained when the disease was refractory, from a patient treated with antithyroid drugs. The receptors were gathered from a female donor with Graves disease.

This clonotype showed up many times. This rearrangement joins TRBV12-3 or TRBV12-4 to TRBJ1-1, with 11 bases that match TRBD1. The V and J ends lost 5 bases and 4 bases, in that order; junction bases with no gene match: 6. The CDR3 runs to 15 residues. The CDR3 reads CASSPGQGASTEAFF. Here the CDR3 DNA reads TGTGCCAGCAGTCCTGGACAGGGGGCGAGCACTGAAGCTTTCTTT.

The rearrangement joins TRBV11-2 to TRBJ2-2; D is uncertain. The V gene lost 1 base and the J gene lost 1 base, with 7 bases spanning the gap. Looked up from germline, CDR1 is SGHAT and CDR2 is FQNNGV. The CDR3 extends over 15 amino acids. For the CDR3, the DNA is TGTGCCAGCAGCTTAGTTTGGGGGAACACCGGGGAGCTGTTTTTT. Its protein is CASSLVWGNTGELFF.